The source of this T cell receptor beta chain is a study of blood T cell repertoires in COVID-19. At the level of the study: Collection of acute and convalescent COVID-19 samples took place in the United States, Italy and Spain. Nucleic acid was either cDNA or gDNA, and it came from T cells, B-cell-depleted T cells, or PBMCs.

Source study methods: Cell counts per sample came from amplifying reference gene primers. Measured with immunoSEQ multiplex PCR; TCRdb has only the in-frame clones, and not every one. V and J calls and clone size are as listed in that table; D and trimming were resolved from the DNA. The data contain about 240,000 clones, 82% of them singletons. V lost 4 bases to trimming and J lost 5 bases; unmatched junction nucleotides: 5. The CDR3 sequence is 14 residues long. CDR1 MNHEY and CDR2 SMNVEV come from the germline V gene (reference sequence). This chain links TRBV27 with TRBJ2-7; 10 bases are a match to TRBD1. This TCR came from a woman aged 70-85 years with acute or convalescent COVID-19. Specimen: peripheral blood. CDR3 sequence reads: CASSSWTGGNEQYF. The CDR3 region has the DNA TGTGCCAGCAGTTCATGGACAGGGGGTAACGAGCAGTACTTC.